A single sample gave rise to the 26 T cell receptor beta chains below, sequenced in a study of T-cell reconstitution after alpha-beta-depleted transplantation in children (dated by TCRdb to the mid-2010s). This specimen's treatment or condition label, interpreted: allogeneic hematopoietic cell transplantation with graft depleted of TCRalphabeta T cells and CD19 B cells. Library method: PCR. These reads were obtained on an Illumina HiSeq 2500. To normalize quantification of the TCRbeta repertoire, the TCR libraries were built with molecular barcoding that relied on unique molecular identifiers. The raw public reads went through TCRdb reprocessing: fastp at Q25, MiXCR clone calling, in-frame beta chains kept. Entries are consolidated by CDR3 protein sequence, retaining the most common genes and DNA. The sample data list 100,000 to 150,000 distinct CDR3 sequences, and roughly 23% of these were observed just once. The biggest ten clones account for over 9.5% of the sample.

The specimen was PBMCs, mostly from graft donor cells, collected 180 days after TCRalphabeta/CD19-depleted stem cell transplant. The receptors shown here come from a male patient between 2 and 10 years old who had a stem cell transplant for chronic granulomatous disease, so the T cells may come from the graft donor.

The CDR3 here is CASSFLAGGISTDTQYF. CDR3 DNA: TGTGCCAGCAGTTTTTTAGCGGGAGGTATTAGCACAGATACGCAGTATTTT. The genes are TRBV28 and TRBJ2-3; 10 positions agree with TRBD2. Germline V gene data show CDR1 as MDHEN and CDR2 as SYDVKM. The CDR3 sequence is 17 residues long. Germline trimming cut 3 bases from V and 0 bases from J; bases unmatched to any gene: 6.

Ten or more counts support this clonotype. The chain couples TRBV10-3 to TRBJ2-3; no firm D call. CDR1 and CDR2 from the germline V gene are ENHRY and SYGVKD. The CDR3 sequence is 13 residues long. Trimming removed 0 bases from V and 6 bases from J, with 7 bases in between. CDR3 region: CAISESVVDTQYF. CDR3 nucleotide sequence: TGTGCCATCAGTGAGTCCGTAGTGGATACGCAGTATTTT.

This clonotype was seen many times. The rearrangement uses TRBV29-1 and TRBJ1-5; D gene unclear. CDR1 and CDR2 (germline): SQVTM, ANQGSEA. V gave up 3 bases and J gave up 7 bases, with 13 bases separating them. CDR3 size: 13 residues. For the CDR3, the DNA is TGCAGCGTTGAGTGGGGTTCGGGGCAGCCCCAGCATTTT. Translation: CSVEWGSGQPQHF. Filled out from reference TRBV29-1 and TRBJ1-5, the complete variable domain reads SAVISQKPSRDICQRGTSLTIQCQVDSQVTMMFWYRQQPGQSLTLIATANQGSEATYESGFVIDKFPISRPNLTFSTLTVSNMSPEDSSIYLCSVEWGSGQPQHFGDGTRLSIL.

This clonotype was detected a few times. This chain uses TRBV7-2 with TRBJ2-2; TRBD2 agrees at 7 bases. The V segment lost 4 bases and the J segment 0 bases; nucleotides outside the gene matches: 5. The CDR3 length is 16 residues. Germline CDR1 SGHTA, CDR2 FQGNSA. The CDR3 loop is CASSSQGLTNTGELFF. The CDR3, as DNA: TGTGCCAGCAGCTCCCAGGGACTAACGAACACCGGGGAGCTGTTTTTT.

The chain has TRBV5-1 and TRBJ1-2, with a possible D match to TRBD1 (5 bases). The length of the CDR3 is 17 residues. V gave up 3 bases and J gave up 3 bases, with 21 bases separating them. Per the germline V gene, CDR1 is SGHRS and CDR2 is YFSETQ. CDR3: CASSSANRASGDYGYTF. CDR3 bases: TGCGCCAGCAGCTCCGCGAACCGGGCCTCGGGGGACTATGGCTACACCTTC.

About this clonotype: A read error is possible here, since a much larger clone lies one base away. CDR3 in amino acids: CASSLVSAGVSGANGLTF. The CDR3 region has the DNA TGTGCCAGCAGCTTAGTTTCGGCAGGGGTCTCTGGGGCCAACGGCCTGACTTTC. J is TRBJ2-6 and V is TRBV11-2, with D possibly being TRBD1 (6 bases). This CDR3 spans 18 amino acids. Germline V CDR1 and CDR2: SGHAT, FQNNGV.

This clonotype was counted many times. The CDR3 loop is CSASTGPGQPQHF. The CDR3 bases are TGCAGTGCTAGTACAGGGCCGGGGCAGCCCCAGCATTTT. This rearrangement joins TRBV20-1 to TRBJ1-5; TRBD1 is a possible D gene (6 bases). Deletions cut 3 bases from V and 7 bases from J, with 13 bases between. CDR3 length equals 13 residues. Germline V gene sequence: CDR1 DFQATT, CDR2 SNEGSKA (reference sequence).

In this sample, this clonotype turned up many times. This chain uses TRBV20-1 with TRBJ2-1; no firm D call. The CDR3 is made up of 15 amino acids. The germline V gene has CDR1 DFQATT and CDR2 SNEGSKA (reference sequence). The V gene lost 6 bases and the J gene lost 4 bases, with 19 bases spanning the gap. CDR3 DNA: TGCAGTGCCACTGGAGAGGTCGTCACTTACAATGAGCAGTTCTTC. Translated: CSATGEVVTYNEQFF.

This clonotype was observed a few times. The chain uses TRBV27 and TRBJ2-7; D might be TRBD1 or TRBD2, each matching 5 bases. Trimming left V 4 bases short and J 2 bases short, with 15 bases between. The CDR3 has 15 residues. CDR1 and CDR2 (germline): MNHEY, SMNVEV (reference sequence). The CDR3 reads CASSSTGTGTYEQYF. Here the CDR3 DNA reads TGTGCCAGCAGTTCAACCGGGACGGGGACCTACGAGCAGTACTTC.

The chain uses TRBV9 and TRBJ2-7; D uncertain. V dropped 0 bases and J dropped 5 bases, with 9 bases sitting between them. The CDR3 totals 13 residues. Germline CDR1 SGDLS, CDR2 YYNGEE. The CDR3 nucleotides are TGTGCCAGCAGCGTAGGTTGGGGTGACGAGCAGTACTTC. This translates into CASSVGWGDEQYF. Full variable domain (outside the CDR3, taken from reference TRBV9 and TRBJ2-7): DSGVTQTPKHLITATGQRVTLRCSPRSGDLSVYWYQQSLDQGLQFLIQYYNGEERAKGNILERFSAQQFPDLHSELNLSSLELGDSALYFCASSVGWGDEQYFGPGTRLTVT.

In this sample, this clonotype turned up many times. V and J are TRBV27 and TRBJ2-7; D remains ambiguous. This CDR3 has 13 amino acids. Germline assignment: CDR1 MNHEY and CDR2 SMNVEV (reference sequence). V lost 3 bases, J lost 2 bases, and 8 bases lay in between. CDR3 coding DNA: TGTGCCAGCAGTTTTGGTCCCACCTACGAGCAGTACTTC. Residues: CASSFGPTYEQYF.

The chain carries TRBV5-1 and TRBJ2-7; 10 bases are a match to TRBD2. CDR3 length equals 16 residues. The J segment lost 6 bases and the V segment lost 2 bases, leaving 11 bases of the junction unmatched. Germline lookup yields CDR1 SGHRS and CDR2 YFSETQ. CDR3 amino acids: CASSFGAGGRLGEQYF. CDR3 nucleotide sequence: TGCGCCAGCAGCTTCGGAGCGGGAGGGCGATTGGGCGAGCAGTACTTC.

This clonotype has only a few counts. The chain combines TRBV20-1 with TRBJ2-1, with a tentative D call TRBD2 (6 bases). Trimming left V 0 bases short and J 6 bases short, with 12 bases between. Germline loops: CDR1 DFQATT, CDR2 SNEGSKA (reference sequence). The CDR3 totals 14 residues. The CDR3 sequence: CSARDPRGSNEQFF. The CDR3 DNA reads TGCAGTGCTAGAGATCCGCGGGGAAGCAATGAGCAGTTCTTC.

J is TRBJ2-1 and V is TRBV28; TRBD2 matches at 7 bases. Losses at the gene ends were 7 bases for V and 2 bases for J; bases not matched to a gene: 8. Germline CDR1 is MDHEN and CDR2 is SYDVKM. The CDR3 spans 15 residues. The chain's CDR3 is CASIKAGRTYNEQFF. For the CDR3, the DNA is TGTGCCAGCATCAAAGCGGGACGGACCTACAATGAGCAGTTCTTC.

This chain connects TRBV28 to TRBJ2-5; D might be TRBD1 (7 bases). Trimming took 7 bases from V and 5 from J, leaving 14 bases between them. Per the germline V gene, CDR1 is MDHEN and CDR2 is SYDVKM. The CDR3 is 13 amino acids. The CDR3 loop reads CASMQGGHETQYF. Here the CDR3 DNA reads TGTGCCAGCATGCAGGGGGGACACGAGACCCAGTACTTC.

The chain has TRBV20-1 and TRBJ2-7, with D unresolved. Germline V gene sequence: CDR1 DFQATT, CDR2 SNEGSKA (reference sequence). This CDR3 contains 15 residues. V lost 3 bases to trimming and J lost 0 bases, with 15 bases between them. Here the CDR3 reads CSASTVGGYSYEQYF. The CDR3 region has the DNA TGCAGTGCTAGTACCGTGGGCGGATACTCCTACGAGCAGTACTTC.

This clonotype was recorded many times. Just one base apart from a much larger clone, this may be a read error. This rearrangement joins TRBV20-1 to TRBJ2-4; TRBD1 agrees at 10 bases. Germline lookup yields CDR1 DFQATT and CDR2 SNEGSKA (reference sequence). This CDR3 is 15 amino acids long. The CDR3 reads CSACPGQGGKNSQYF. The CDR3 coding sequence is TGCAGTGCTTGCCCTGGACAGGGGGGCAAAAACAGTCAGTACTTC.

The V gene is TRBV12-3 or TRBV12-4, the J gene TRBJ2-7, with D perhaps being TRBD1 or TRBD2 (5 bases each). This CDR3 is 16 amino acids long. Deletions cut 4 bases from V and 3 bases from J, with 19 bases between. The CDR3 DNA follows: TGTGCCAGCAGTTCGGGGCCAACTGAATCCGACTACGAGCAGTACTTC. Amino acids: CASSSGPTESDYEQYF.

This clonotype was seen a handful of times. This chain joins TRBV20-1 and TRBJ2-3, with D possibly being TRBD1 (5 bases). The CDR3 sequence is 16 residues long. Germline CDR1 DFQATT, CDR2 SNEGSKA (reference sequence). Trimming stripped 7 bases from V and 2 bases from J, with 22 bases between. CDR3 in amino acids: CSGLGPLRGLTDTQYF. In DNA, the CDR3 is TGCAGTGGTCTCGGCCCCCTAAGGGGCCTCACAGATACGCAGTATTTT.

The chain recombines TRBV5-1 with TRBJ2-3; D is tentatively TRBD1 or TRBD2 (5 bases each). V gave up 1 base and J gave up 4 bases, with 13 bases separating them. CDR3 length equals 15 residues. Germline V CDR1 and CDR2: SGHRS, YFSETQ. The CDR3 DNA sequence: TGCGCCAGCAGCTTGACAGGCATGGAGGCAGATACGCAGTATTTT. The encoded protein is CASSLTGMEADTQYF.

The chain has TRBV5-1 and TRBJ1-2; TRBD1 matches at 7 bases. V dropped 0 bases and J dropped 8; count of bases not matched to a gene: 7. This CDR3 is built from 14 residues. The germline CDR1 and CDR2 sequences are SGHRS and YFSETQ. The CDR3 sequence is CASSLADTGQGYTF. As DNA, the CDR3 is TGCGCCAGCAGCTTGGCTGACACGGGACAGGGCTACACCTTC.

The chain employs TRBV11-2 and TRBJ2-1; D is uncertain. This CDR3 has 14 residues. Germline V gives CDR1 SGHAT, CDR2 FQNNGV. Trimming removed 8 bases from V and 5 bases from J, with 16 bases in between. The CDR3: CASRPTLTNNEQFF. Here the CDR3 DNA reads TGTGCCAGCCGCCCGACTCTCACTAACAATGAGCAGTTCTTC.

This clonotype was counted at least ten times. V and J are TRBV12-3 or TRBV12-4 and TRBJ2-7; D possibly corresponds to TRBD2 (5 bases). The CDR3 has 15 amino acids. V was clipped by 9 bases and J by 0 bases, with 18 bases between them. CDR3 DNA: TGTGCCAGTTCGCTGACTTTGCGGGTCTCCTACGAGCAGTACTTC. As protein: CASSLTLRVSYEQYF.

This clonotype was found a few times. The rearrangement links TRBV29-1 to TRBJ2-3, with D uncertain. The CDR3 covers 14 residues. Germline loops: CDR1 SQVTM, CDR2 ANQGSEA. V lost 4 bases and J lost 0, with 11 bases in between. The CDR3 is CSVVSSTSTDTQYF. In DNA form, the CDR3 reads TGCAGCGTTGTGAGTTCTACTAGCACAGATACGCAGTATTTT.

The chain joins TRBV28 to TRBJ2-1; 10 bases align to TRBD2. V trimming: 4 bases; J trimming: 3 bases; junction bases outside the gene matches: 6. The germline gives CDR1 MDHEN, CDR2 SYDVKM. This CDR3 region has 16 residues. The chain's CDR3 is CASSSQAGGVYNEQFF. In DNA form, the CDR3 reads TGTGCCAGCAGTTCCCAAGCGGGAGGGGTCTACAATGAGCAGTTCTTC.

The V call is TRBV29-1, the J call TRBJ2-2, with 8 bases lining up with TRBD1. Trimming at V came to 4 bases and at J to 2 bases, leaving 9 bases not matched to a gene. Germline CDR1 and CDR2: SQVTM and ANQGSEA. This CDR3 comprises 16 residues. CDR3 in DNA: TGCAGCGTTGTACATCAGACAGGGGAAAACACCGGGGAGCTGTTTTTT. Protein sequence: CSVVHQTGENTGELFF.